This T cell receptor beta chain appears in the sequencing data of a study of blood T cell repertoires in COVID-19. Looking at the study overall: From the United States, Italy and Spain came samples of acute and convalescent COVID-19. The cDNA or gDNA used as material had been derived from T cells, B-cell-depleted T cells, or PBMCs.

Study processing details: Quantification of nucleated cells was approximated via reference gene primer amplification. Assay: immunoSEQ multiplex PCR; the TCRdb copy retains only in-frame clones and omits some. From that table come the V and J calls and clone size; the DNA was used to work out D and trimming. The table has 78,000 or so clones, approximately 89% seen once. This clonotype originated in a man between 45 and 60 years old with active or convalescent COVID-19. Source material: peripheral blood.

The CDR3 spells CASSLLEGTEAFF. The CDR3, as DNA: TGTGCCAGCAGCTTACTGGAGGGGACTGAAGCTTTCTTT. This chain uses TRBV7-9 with TRBJ1-1; D may be TRBD1 (5 bases). V lost 2 bases and J lost 5, with 9 bases in between. This CDR3 is built from 13 residues. Germline assignment: CDR1 SEHNR and CDR2 FQNEAQ (reference sequence). Full variable domain (missing parts from reference TRBV7-9 and TRBJ1-1): DTGVSQNPRHKITKRGQNVTFRCDPISEHNRLYWYRQTLGQGPEFLTYFQNEAQLEKSRLLSDRFSAERPKGSFSTLEIQRTEQGDSAMYLCASSLLEGTEAFFGQGTRLTVV.